This TCR beta chain was recorded in a study of blood T cell repertoires in COVID-19. As for the study in general: Samples of COVID-19 (acute and convalescent) were obtained from the United States, Italy and Spain. In each case, the material was cDNA or gDNA derived from T cells, B-cell-depleted T cells, or PBMCs.

The length of the CDR3 is 16 residues. Germline V lookup: CDR1 LNHNV, CDR2 YYDKDF (reference sequence). V dropped 0 bases and J dropped 3; count of bases not matched to a gene: 5. Authors' processing steps: How many nucleated cells were present was estimated from reference gene primer amplification. TCRdb's copy holds only in-frame clones and misses some; the assay was immunoSEQ multiplex PCR. That table supplies the V and J calls and clone size; D and trimming were determined from the DNA. The profile shows roughly 72,000 clones, around 76% of them singletons. The V call is TRBV15, the J call TRBJ2-7, with TRBD2 identical over 10 bases. The receptor was derived from a woman over 75 with acute or convalescent COVID-19. Sequenced: peripheral blood. The CDR3 region is CATSRDWPSGSYEQYF. CDR3 DNA sequence: TGTGCCACCAGCAGAGATTGGCCTAGCGGGAGCTACGAGCAGTACTTC.